This T cell receptor (beta chain) was profiled in a study of blood T cell repertoires in COVID-19. Germline V gene sequence: CDR1 LGHDT, CDR2 YNNKEL (reference sequence). The CDR3 is 15 amino acids. J lost 5 bases, V lost 1 base, and 6 bases had no gene match. This clone was found once. TCRdb's table, derived via immunoSEQ multiplex PCR, lists solely in-frame clones and lacks some. Altogether tens of thousands of clones are present, roughly nine tenths being singletons, with the ten largest covering 9.1%. The chain has TRBV3-1 (or the pseudogene TRBV3-2) and TRBJ1-1, with 8 bases that match TRBD1. Sequenced material: peripheral blood. The TCR sequence derives from a human donor in a cohort sampled during active COVID-19. CDR3 DNA: TGTGCCAGCAGCCAAGTTTCAACAGGGGGGACTGAAGCTTTCTTT. Its translation: CASSQVSTGGTEAFF.